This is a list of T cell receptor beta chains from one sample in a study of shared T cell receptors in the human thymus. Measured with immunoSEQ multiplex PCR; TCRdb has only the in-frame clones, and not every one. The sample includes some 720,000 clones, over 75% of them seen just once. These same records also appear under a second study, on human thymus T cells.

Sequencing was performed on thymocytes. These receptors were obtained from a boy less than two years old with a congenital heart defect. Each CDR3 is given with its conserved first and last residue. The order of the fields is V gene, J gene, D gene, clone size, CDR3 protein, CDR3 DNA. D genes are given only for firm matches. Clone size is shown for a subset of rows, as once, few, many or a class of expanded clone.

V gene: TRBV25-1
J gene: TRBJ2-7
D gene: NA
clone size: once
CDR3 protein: CASSATGSYEQYF
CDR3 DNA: TGTGCCAGCAGTGCTACAGGGTCCTACGAGCAGTACTTC

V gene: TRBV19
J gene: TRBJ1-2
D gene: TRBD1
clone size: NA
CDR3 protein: CASSPRRQAGGNGYTF
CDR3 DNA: TGTGCCAGTAGTCCCCGTCGGCAGGCAGGGGGTAATGGCTACACCTTC

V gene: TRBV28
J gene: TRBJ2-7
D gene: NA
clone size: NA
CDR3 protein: CASSPRRCEQYF
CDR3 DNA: TGTGCCAGCAGTCCCCGGCGGTGCGAGCAGTACTTC

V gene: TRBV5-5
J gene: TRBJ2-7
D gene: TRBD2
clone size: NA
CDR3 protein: CASTPPGASGHPYEQYF
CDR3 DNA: TGTGCCAGCACCCCGCCGGGGGCTAGCGGGCACCCCTACGAGCAGTACTTC

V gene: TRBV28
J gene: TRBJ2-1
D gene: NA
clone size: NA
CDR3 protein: CASSSPYQGEQFF
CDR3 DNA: TGTGCCAGCAGTTCACCCTATCAGGGTGAGCAGTTCTTC

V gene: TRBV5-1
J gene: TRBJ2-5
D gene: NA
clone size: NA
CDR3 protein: CASSLGGREGEWVQYF
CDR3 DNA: TGCGCCAGCAGCTTGGGCGGCAGGGAAGGGGAATGGGTCCAGTACTTC

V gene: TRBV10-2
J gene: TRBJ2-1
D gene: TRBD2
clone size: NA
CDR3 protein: CASRGSGRAYPYNEQFF
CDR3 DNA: TGCGCCAGCAGGGGGAGCGGGAGGGCTTACCCTTACAATGAGCAGTTCTTC

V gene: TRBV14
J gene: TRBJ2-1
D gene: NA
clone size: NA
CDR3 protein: CASRGFWEDEQFF
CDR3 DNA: TGTGCCAGCAGGGGTTTTTGGGAGGACGAGCAGTTCTTC

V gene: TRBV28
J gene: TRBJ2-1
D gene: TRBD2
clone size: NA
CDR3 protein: CASSPTSGRSYNEQFF
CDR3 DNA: TGTGCCAGCAGCCCGACTAGCGGTCGGTCCTACAATGAGCAGTTCTTC

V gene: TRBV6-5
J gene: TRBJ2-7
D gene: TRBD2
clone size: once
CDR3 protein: CASSPRLAPTYEQYF
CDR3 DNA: TGTGCCAGCAGCCCACGACTAGCGCCTACCTACGAGCAGTACTTC

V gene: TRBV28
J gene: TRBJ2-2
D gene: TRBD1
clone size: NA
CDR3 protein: CASSSRDRRLTGELFF
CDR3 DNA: TGTGCCAGCAGTAGCCGGGACAGGAGACTAACCGGGGAGCTGTTTTTT

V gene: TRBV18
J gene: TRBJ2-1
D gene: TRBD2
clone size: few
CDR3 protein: CASSPGLATYNEQFF
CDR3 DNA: TGTGCCAGCTCACCGGGACTAGCGACCTACAATGAGCAGTTCTTC

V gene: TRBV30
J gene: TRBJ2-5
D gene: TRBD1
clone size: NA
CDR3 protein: CAWRPYPGTGVRWETQYF
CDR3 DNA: TGTGCCTGGAGGCCCTACCCCGGGACAGGGGTTCGCTGGGAGACCCAGTACTTC

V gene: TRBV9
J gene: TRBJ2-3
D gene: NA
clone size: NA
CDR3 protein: CASSVERFQRRGGDTQYF
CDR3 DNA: TGTGCCAGCAGCGTAGAGAGGTTCCAGCGGAGGGGAGGAGATACGCAGTATTTT

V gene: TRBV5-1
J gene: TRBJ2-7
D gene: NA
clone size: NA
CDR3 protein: CASSLDPSSYEQYF
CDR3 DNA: TGCGCCAGCAGCTTGGATCCGAGCTCCTACGAGCAGTACTTC

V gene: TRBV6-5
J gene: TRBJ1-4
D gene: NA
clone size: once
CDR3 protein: CASSYAKGRGTEGLFF
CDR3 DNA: TGTGCCAGCAGTTACGCCAAGGGACGGGGGACCGAGGGACTGTTTTTT

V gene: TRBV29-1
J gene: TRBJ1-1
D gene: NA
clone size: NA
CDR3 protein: CSVANRGYTEAFF
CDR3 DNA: TGCAGCGTTGCCAACCGCGGATACACTGAAGCTTTCTTT

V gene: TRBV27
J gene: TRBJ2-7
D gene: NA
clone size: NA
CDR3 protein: CASSFSFSYEQYF
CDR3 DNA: TGTGCCAGCAGCTTTAGCTTCTCTTACGAGCAGTACTTC

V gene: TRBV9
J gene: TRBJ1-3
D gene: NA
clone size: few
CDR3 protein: CASSVDSPGEGAGNTIYF
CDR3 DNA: TGTGCCAGCAGCGTAGATTCCCCAGGGGAAGGGGCTGGAAACACCATATATTTT

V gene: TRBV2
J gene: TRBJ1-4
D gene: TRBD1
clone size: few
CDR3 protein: CASSDDRERREKLFF
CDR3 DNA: TGTGCCAGCAGTGATGACAGGGAACGTCGCGAAAAACTGTTTTTT

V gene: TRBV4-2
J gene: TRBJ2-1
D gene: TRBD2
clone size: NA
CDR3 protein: CASSQETGGNRGNEQFF
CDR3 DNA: TGTGCCAGCAGCCAAGAGACGGGAGGGAACCGAGGAAATGAGCAGTTCTTC

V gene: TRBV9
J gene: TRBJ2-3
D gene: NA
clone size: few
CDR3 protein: CASSVAQGEDTQYF
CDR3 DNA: TGTGCCAGCAGCGTAGCACAGGGCGAGGATACGCAGTATTTT

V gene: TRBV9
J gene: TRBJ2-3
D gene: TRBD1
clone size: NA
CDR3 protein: CASSHPRSDRGITDTQYF
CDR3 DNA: TGTGCCAGCAGCCATCCACGATCCGACAGGGGGATCACAGATACGCAGTATTTT

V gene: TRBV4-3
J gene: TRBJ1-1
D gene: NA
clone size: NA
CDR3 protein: CASSQETGKDDTEAFF
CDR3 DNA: TGCGCCAGCAGCCAGGAGACAGGAAAAGACGACACTGAAGCTTTCTTT

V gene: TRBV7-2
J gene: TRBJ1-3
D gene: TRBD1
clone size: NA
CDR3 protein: CASSDDRETGNTIYF
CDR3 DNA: TGTGCCAGCAGCGACGACAGGGAAACTGGAAACACCATATATTTT

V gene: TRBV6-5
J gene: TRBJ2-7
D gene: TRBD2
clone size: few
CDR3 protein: CASSTLAGASYEQYF
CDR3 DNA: TGTGCCAGCAGTACACTAGCGGGAGCCTCCTACGAGCAGTACTTC

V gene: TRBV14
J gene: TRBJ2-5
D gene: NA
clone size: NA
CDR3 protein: CASSPPNGRGGQETQYF
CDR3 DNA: TGTGCCAGCAGCCCACCCAACGGCAGGGGCGGCCAAGAGACCCAGTACTTC

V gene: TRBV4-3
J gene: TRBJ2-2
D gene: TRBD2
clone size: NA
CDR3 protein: CASSQREVAGGVGELFF
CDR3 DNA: TGCGCCAGCAGCCAAAGAGAGGTAGCGGGAGGAGTGGGGGAGCTGTTTTTT

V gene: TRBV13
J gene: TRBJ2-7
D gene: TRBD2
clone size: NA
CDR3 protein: CASSASGRGSYEQYF
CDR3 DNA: TGTGCCAGCAGCGCTAGCGGGAGGGGATCCTACGAGCAGTACTTC

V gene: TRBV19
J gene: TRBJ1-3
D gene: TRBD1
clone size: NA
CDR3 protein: CASRVRDRGPRSGNTIYF
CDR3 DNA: TGTGCCAGTCGCGTCCGGGACAGGGGGCCCCGCTCTGGAAACACCATATATTTT

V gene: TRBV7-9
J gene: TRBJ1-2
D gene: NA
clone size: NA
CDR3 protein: CASSLATVRSYTF
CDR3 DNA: TGTGCCAGCAGCTTAGCGACAGTCCGTAGCTACACCTTC

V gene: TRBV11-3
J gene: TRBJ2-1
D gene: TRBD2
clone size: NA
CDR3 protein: CASSLGGTSGRDNEQFF
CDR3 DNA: TGTGCCAGCAGCTTAGGCGGGACTAGCGGGAGGGATAATGAGCAGTTCTTC

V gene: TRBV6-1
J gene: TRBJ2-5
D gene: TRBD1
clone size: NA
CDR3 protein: CASSEMQGDAETQYF
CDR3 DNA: TGTGCCAGCAGTGAAATGCAGGGGGATGCGGAGACCCAGTACTTC

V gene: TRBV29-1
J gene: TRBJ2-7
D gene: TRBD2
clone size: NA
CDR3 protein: CSVGLAGGDEQYF
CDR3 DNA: TGCAGCGTGGGACTAGCGGGAGGAGACGAGCAGTACTTC

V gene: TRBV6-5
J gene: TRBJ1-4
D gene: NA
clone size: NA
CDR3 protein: CARSHAKGVRLFF
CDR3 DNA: TGTGCCAGAAGCCACGCCAAAGGGGTAAGACTGTTTTTT

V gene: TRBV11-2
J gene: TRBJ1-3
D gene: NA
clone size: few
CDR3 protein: CASSLAEGDLAGNTIYF
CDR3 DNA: TGTGCCAGCAGCTTAGCGGAGGGTGATTTGGCTGGAAACACCATATATTTT

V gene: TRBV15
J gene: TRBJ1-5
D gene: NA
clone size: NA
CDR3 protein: CATSSVPARGSNQPQHF
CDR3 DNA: TGTGCCACCAGCAGTGTTCCAGCAAGGGGTAGCAATCAGCCCCAGCATTTT

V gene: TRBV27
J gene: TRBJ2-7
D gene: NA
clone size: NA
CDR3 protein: CASSLNQQYEQYF
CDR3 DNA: TGTGCCAGCAGTTTGAACCAACAATACGAGCAGTACTTC

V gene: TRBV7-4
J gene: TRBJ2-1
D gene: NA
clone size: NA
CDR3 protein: CASSRLAKFNEQFF
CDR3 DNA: TGTGCCAGCAGCAGGTTAGCGAAGTTCAATGAGCAGTTCTTC

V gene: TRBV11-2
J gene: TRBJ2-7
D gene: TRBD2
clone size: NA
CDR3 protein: CASSLDRLAGGTYEQYF
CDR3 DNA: TGTGCCAGCAGCTTAGATCGGCTAGCGGGAGGCACCTACGAGCAGTACTTC

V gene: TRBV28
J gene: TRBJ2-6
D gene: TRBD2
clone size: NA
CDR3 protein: CASRVWLAGGANVLTF
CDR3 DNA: TGTGCCAGCAGGGTATGGCTAGCGGGAGGGGCCAACGTCCTGACTTTC

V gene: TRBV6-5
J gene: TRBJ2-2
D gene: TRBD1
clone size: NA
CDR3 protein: CASTPDRITGELFF
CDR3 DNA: TGTGCCAGCACCCCGGACAGGATCACCGGGGAGCTGTTTTTT

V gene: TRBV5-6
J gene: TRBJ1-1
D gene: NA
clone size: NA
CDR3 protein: CASSLRGGRRNTEAFF
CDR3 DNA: TGTGCCAGCAGCCTCCGGGGGGGCCGGAGGAACACTGAAGCTTTCTTT

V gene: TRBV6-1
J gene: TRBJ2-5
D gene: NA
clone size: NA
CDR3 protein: CASIGTWGQETQYF
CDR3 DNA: TGTGCCAGCATAGGGACTTGGGGGCAAGAGACCCAGTACTTC

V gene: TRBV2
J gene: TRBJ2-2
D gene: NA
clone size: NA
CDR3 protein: CACLGTSQNTGELFF
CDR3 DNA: TGTGCCTGCCTAGGGACTTCCCAGAACACCGGGGAGCTGTTTTTT

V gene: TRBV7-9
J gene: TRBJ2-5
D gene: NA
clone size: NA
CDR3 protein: CASSFHQGIETQYF
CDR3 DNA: TGTGCCAGCAGCTTTCATCAGGGAATAGAGACCCAGTACTTC

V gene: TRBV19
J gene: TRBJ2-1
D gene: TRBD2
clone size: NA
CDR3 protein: CARELAGPYNEQFF
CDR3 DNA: TGTGCCAGGGAACTAGCGGGGCCTTACAATGAGCAGTTCTTC

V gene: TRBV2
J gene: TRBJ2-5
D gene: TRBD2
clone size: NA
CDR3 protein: CASSAQRGNQETQYF
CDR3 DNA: TGTGCCAGCAGTGCCCAGCGGGGCAACCAAGAGACCCAGTACTTC

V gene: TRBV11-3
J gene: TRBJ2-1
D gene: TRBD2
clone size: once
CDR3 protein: CASRNAGTRAYNEQFF
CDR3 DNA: TGTGCCAGCAGGAACGCCGGGACTAGAGCCTACAATGAGCAGTTCTTC

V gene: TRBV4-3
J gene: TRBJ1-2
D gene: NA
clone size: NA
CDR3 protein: CASSRGHGYTF
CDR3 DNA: TGCGCCAGCAGCCGTGGCCATGGCTACACCTTC